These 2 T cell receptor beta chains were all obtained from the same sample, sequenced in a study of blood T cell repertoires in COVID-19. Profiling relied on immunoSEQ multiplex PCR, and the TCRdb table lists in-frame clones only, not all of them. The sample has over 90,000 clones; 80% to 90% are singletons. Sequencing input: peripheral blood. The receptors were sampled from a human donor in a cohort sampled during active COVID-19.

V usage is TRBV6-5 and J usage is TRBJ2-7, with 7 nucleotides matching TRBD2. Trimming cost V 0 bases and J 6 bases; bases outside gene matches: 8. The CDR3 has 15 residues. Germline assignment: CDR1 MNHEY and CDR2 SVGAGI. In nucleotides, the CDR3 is TGTGCCAGCAGTTACTCAGCGGGACTCTCCCCCGAGCAGTACTTC. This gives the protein CASSYSAGLSPEQYF.

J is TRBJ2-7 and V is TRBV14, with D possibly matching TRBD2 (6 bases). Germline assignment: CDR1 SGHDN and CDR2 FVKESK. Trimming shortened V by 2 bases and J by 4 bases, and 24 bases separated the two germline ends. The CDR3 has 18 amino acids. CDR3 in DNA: TGTGCCAGCAGCCAAAGTGACCAAGTGAGGCGGGGAGAATACGAGCAGTACTTC. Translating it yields CASSQSDQVRRGEYEQYF.